This is a list of T cell receptor beta chains from one sample in a study of Tregs in tolerant kidney transplant recipients. TCRdb's table, derived via immunoSEQ multiplex PCR, lists solely in-frame clones and lacks some. Here the sample spans under 90,000 clones, 75% to 95% being singletons. The sequencing here drew on CD4+ T cells from blood (PBMCs), taken 24 months after the transplant. The receptors originated from a human patient who received a combined kidney and bone marrow transplant. Some T cells may have come from the graft donor. CDR3s leave out the opening cysteine and the closing phenylalanine or tryptophan. Size is omitted from some rows. Given values are once, few, many or a class for expanded clones.

clone_size: -; v_call: TRBV18; cdr3_aa: ASSPGPPNYGYT
clone_size: -; v_call: TRBV21-1; cdr3_aa: ASKAGKDPYGYT
clone_size: -; v_call: TRBV7-6; cdr3_aa: ASSSTPGPQAGVADTQY
clone_size: -; v_call: TRBV5-1; cdr3_aa: ASSLFAGSSGANVLT
clone_size: -; v_call: TRBV19; cdr3_aa: ASIQTGSNTEAF
clone_size: -; v_call: TRBV7-8; cdr3_aa: ASSAPGGSGGYT
clone_size: -; v_call: TRBV29-1; cdr3_aa: SVLAAYEQY
clone_size: -; v_call: TRBV7-3; cdr3_aa: ASSAQLAPYNEQF
clone_size: -; v_call: TRBV15; cdr3_aa: ATSKGSASSYNEQF
clone_size: -; v_call: TRBV18; cdr3_aa: ASSPSGRTIRELF
clone_size: -; v_call: TRBV29-1; cdr3_aa: NSRTGRDYGYT
clone_size: -; v_call: TRBV6-4; cdr3_aa: ASSRTGLNTGELF
clone_size: -; v_call: TRBV4-2; cdr3_aa: ASSLEGGTEAF
clone_size: -; v_call: TRBV9; cdr3_aa: ASSGGWQGGNTEAF
clone_size: -; v_call: TRBV6-1; cdr3_aa: ASSGPRGSADTQY
clone_size: -; v_call: TRBV2; cdr3_aa: ASSAGLFSYEQY
clone_size: -; v_call: TRBV14; cdr3_aa: ASSQPGTSGWSYNEQF
clone_size: -; v_call: TRBV5-1; cdr3_aa: ASSSGQGALGANVLT
clone_size: -; v_call: TRBV29-1; cdr3_aa: SVGQGRFYGYT
clone_size: -; v_call: TRBV5-8; cdr3_aa: ASSLRQVPNVLT
clone_size: -; v_call: TRBV19; cdr3_aa: ASSISPSSYNEQF
clone_size: once; v_call: TRBV19; cdr3_aa: ASSTSGTGLEQY
clone_size: -; v_call: TRBV29-1; cdr3_aa: SVEAPVQGAAF
clone_size: -; v_call: TRBV5-6; cdr3_aa: ASSLGGGTISNEQF
clone_size: -; v_call: TRBV19; cdr3_aa: ASSIPSLRSFNNEQF
clone_size: -; v_call: TRBV4-3; cdr3_aa: ASSHLGQVNTEAF
clone_size: -; v_call: TRBV7-2; cdr3_aa: ASSLVAPRETQY
clone_size: -; v_call: TRBV9; cdr3_aa: ASSPQGAWANVLT
clone_size: -; v_call: TRBV4-3; cdr3_aa: ASSQDRGVADTQY
clone_size: -; v_call: TRBV30; cdr3_aa: AWSPPGNSPLH
clone_size: -; v_call: TRBV7-9; cdr3_aa: ASSLVASGTSYEQY
clone_size: -; v_call: TRBV15; cdr3_aa: ATSRDSSRGGTEAF
clone_size: -; v_call: TRBV10-3; cdr3_aa: AIKVQGASSNGYT
clone_size: -; v_call: TRBV11-3; cdr3_aa: ASTKRQGEYEKLF
clone_size: -; v_call: TRBV5-1; cdr3_aa: ASSPGLRGGNEQL
clone_size: -; v_call: TRBV7-9; cdr3_aa: ASSVVVSGELF
clone_size: few; v_call: TRBV6-5; cdr3_aa: ASSSTTQQIYEQY
clone_size: -; v_call: TRBV6-5; cdr3_aa: ASSYQLGSRTDTQY